This TCR beta chain was identified in a study of blood T cell repertoires in COVID-19. Study information: Some COVID-19 samples were acute and others convalescent; all came from the United States, Italy and Spain. PBMCs, B-cell-depleted T cells, or T cells were the source of the cDNA or gDNA that made up the material.

The V and J ends lost 0 bases and 2 bases, in that order; junction bases with no gene match: 8. The length of the CDR3 is 17 residues. Per the germline V gene, CDR1 is ENHRY and CDR2 is SYGVKD. Original handling: The authors estimated nucleated cell counts from reference gene primer amplification. The repertoire was sequenced with immunoSEQ multiplex PCR; TCRdb's copy has only in-frame clones and lacks some. V, J and clone size derive from that table, while D and trimming were established from the DNA sequence. The sample comprises over 60,000 clones, roughly 75% of which are singletons, and 9.7% rests with the top ten.

This sequence was found in a human donor in a cohort sampled during active COVID-19. V usage is TRBV10-3 and J usage is TRBJ2-3; 7 nucleotides align to TRBD1. Sequencing was carried out using peripheral blood. The CDR3 here is CAISESSRDSYTDTQYF. In nucleotides, the CDR3 is TGTGCCATCAGTGAGTCGAGTAGGGACAGTTACACAGATACGCAGTATTTT.